This T cell receptor beta chain comes out of a study of cytomegalovirus exposure and HLA in healthy donors. Study-wide results and limits: HLA allele associations emerged for some 16,000 TCR beta sequences in a later analysis, at 0.05 false discovery rate.

This CDR3 region has 13 residues. Trimming stripped 3 bases from V and 5 bases from J, with 8 bases between. The V gene's germline CDR1 is SEHNR and CDR2 FQNEAQ (reference sequence). Notes on this clone: Its target is unknown.

Both 60 Vbeta primers and 13 Jbeta primers went into the PCR. The protocol was immunoSEQ multiplex PCR, while the TCRdb copy is restricted to in-frame clones and leaves out a portion. The sample yields about 140,000 clones, more than 60% seen once. The clonotype comes from a woman aged 50 to 60 in good health and CMV-seropositive. The material sequenced was PBMCs. The chain joins TRBV7-9 to TRBJ1-5; the D is unclear. For the CDR3, the DNA is TGTGCCAGCAGCTTTCAGGTGGATCAGCCCCAGCATTTT. Its translation: CASSFQVDQPQHF.